The source of this T cell receptor beta chain is a study of beta chain features in type 1 diabetes. Since all of the isolated RNA was reverse transcribed, expressed TCRB transcripts were what got sequenced. The repertoire was sequenced with immunoSEQ multiplex PCR; TCRdb's copy has only in-frame clones and lacks some. Of hundreds of thousands of clones listed, about an eighth are singletons. The germline gives CDR1 SEHNR, CDR2 FQNEAQ (reference sequence). The CDR3 length is 14 residues. V trimming: 6 bases; J trimming: 8 bases; junction bases outside the gene matches: 12. General observations from the study: TCRB CDR3 length was moderately but significantly reduced in all four CD4+ subsets of Type 1 diabetes patients. PCR may have favored shorter templates equally in patients and controls.

With respect to this clone: Its specificity is unknown.

The sample consisted of naive CD4+ T cells from blood. This sequence joins TRBV7-9 and TRBJ1-2; 7 positions match TRBD1. The source is a woman aged 18-30 years in good health. The CDR3 DNA reads TGTGCCAGCAGGTCGACAGGGAACCTTGGGGGCTACACCTTC. Its translation is CASRSTGNLGGYTF.